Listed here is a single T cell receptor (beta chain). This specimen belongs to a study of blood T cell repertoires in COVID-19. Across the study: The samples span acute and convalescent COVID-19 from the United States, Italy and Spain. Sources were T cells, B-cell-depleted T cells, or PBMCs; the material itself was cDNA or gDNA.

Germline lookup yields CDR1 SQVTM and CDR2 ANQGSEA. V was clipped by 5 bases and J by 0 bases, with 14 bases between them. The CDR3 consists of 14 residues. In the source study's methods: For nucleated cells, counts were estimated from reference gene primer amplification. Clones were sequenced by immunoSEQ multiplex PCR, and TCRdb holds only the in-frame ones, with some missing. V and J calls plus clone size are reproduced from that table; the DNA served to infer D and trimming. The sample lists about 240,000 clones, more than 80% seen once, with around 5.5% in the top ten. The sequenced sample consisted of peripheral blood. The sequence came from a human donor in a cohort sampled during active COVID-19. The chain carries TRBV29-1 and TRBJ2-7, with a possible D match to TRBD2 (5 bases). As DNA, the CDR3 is TGCAGCGTTACTCTGCCGGGGTCCTCCTACGAGCAGTACTTC. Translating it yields CSVTLPGSSYEQYF.